This T cell receptor beta chain was sequenced in a study of T cells in Graves' hyperthyroidism and ophthalmopathy (dated by TCRdb to the late 2010s). With respect to the entire study: Peripheral blood was sampled at the time of initial diagnosis, prior to any treatment. An independent validation cohort of about 20 hyperthyroidism patients and 15 or so patients who later progressed to ophthalmopathy tested prospective prediction of ophthalmopathy. After blood sampling, hyperthyroidism patients were treated with methimazole at a starting dose of 30 mg daily, and ophthalmopathy patients were treated with high-dose intravenous methylprednisolone. TCR V-J signatures able to tell the groups apart were searched for in a discovery cohort of 90 to 100 patients, of whom roughly 42 had Graves' ophthalmopathy and under 65 had stable Graves' hyperthyroidism. The approximately 95 discovery patients were divided at random into training and test sets in a 7:3 ratio. The paper describes TCR Vbeta CDR3 sequencing of 130 to 150 peripheral blood samples, made up of 40 to 45 ophthalmopathy patients, over 70 hyperthyroidism patients and 17 progressor patients. In more than five Graves' hyperthyroidism patients, the study also compared T-cell repertoires from thyroid tissue with T-cell repertoires from blood. Study-wide findings and limitations: No statistical method was used to set the sample size in advance, and investigators knew the group allocation. Blood samples also contained most of the expanded thyroid clonotypes (frequency above 0.001), which suggests that blood repertoires may reflect thyroid immune responses. In validation, progression to ophthalmopathy was predicted by the model with more than 65% sensitivity and 72.22% specificity, a median of 6.5 months before onset. In cross-validation, a model built on a 13 V-J signature told ophthalmopathy apart from stable hyperthyroidism with less than 90% sensitivity and approximately 84% specificity, and in testing the same model reached 80%/75%.

Amplification of TCR beta CDR3 regions was carried out from RNA transcripts. The first round of RT-PCR for the TCR CDR3 was performed with the HTBI primer set and the Qiagen OneStep RT-PCR kit. Libraries were constructed in a second round of multiplex PCR, after which size selection and purification were carried out. Paired-end sequencing of the libraries was performed with 100 bp reads on an Illumina HiSeq2000. The study's own analysis went as follows. SOAPnuke was used to process the raw data, throwing out any read that contained adapters or uncalled bases, had a mean Phred below 15, or lacked an exact constant-primer or identifier match. COPE v1.2.5 was used to merge the high-quality paired reads, and each unique nucleotide sequence was defined as a clonotype. MiTCR v1.1 was used to align clonotypes to the IMGT TRBV, TRBD and TRBJ reference segments. Analysis was restricted to V-J combinations with a frequency above 0.0001, which covered 99.2% of repertoires. The TCS score was defined as the ratio of F50 (clonal expansion) to E x V (chaos), calculated using BLOSUM62-based TCRdist between CDR3 peptides within each V-J. Welch's t-statistics and random forest reduced 514 V-J features to roughly 13, which were used in a naive Bayes classifier (R e1071). Starting from the raw public reads, TCRdb applied fastp trimming at Q25, assembled clones with MiXCR and retained in-frame beta chains. Here each entry gathers all rows of one CDR3 protein and keeps the most common genes and DNA. TCRdb assigned the V and J calls; the authors' analysis was not used. The table for this sample lists over 450,000 distinct CDR3 sequences; about 15% of them were counted only once. The top ten hold 17% of the sample.

Based on the germline V gene, the CDR1 and CDR2 sequences are MNHNS and SASEGT. V is pared back by 8 bases and J by 3 bases, with 17 bases lying between the germline termini. The CDR3 goes from the cysteine to the phenylalanine over 14 residues. Kept here is only the CDR3 DNA, which spans 42 bases and is read in frame from base 1. Moderately to severely active disease, a Clinical Activity Score of at least 3, a NOSPECS grade of at least 4, and a duration under 3 months were present in ophthalmopathy patients. Exclusion was applied to patients with uncontrolled infections, other autoimmune diseases, pregnancy or lactation. Clinical symptoms, serum thyroxine and TRAb, thyroid ultrasound, and orbital computed tomography formed the basis for the diagnoses. PBMCs were isolated from roughly 10 ml of fresh peripheral blood by Ficoll-Paque density gradient centrifugation. Total RNA was extracted with Trizol reagent, and quality was checked on an Agilent 2100 Bioanalyzer.

This clonotype showed up just a few times. The antigen it binds to is not known. No base-level quality is on record; no much larger clone is a single base apart. The chain is encoded by TRBV6-1 joined to TRBJ2-7, with TRBD1 tentatively as D gene (7 bases match). This receptor was identified in a woman between 18 and 30 years old with Graves' ophthalmopathy. Sequencing input: blood. The sequenced DNA: TGTGCCAGCGAGGTAGGGGGGACAGACTACGAGCAGTACTTC. Its translation is CASEVGGTDYEQYF.